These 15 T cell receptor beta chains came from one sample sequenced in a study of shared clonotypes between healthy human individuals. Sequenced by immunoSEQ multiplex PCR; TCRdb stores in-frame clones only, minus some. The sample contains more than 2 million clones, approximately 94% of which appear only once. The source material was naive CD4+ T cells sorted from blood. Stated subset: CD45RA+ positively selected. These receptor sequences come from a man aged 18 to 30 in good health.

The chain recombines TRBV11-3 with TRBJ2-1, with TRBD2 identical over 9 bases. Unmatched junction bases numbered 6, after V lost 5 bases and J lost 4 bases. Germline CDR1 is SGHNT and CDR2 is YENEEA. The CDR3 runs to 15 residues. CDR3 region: CASSRGGELYNEQFF. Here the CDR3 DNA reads TGTGCCAGCAGCCGCGGGGGGGAGTTATACAATGAGCAGTTCTTC.

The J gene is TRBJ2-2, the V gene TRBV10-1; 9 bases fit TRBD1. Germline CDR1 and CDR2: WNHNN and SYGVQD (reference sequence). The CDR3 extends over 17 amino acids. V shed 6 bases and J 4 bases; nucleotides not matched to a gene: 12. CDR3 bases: TGCGCCAGCAGCCCAGATACATACAGGGGGCTCACCGGGGAGCTGTTTTTT. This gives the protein CASSPDTYRGLTGELFF.

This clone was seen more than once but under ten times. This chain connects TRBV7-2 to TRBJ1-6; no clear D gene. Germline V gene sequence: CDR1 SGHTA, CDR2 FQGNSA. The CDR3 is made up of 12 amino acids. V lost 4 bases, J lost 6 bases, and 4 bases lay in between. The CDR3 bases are TGTGCCAGCAGCTCTGCTAATTCACCCCTCCACTTT. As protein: CASSSANSPLHF.

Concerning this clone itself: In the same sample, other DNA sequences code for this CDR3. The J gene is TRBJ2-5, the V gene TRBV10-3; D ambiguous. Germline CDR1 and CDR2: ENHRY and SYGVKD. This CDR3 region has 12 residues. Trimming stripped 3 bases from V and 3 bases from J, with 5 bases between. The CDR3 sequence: CAISDSKETQYF. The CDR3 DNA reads TGTGCCATCAGTGATTCAAAAGAGACCCAGTACTTC.

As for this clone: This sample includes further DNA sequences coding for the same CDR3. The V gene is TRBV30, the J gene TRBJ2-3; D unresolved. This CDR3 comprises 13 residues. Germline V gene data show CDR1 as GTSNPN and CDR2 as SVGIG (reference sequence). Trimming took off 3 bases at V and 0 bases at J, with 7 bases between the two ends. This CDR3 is CAWSPGSTDTQYF. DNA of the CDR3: TGTGCCTGGAGCCCTGGCAGCACAGATACGCAGTATTTT.

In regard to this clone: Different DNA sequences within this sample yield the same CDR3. The CDR3 spells CASSTGYTGELFF. The DNA of the CDR3 is TGTGCCAGCAGTACGGGGTACACCGGGGAGCTGTTTTTT. This chain joins TRBV2 and TRBJ2-2; possible D gene TRBD2, 5 bases. The CDR3 is 13 residues long. Trimming took off 5 bases at V and 3 bases at J, with 7 bases between the two ends. Germline V gene sequence: CDR1 SNHLY, CDR2 FYNNEI.

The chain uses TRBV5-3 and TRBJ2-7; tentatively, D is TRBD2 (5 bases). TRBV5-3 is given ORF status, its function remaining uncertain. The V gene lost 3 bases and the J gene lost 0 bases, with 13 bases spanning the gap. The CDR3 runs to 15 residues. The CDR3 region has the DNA TGTGCCAGAAGCTGGAGGATTGATCCCTCCTACGAGCAGTACTTC. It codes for CARSWRIDPSYEQYF.

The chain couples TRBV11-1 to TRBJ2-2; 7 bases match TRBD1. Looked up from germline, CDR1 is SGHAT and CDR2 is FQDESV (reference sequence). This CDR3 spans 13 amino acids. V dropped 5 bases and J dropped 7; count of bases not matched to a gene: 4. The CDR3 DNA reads TGTGCCAGCAGCCCGACAGGGTTCGGGGAGCTGTTTTTT. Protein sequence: CASSPTGFGELFF. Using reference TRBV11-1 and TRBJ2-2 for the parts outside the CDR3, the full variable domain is EAEVAQSPRYKITEKSQAVAFWCDPISGHATLYWYRQILGQGPELLVQFQDESVVDDSQLPKDRFSAERLKGVDSTLKIQPAELGDSAMYLCASSPTGFGELFFGEGSRLTVL.

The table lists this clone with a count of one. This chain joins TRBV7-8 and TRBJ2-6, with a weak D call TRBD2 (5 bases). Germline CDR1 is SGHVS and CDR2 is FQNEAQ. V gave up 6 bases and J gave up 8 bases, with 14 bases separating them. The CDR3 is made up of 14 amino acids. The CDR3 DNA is TGTGCCAGCAGAGATCGAGGACTGTCCAACGTCCTGACTTTC. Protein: CASRDRGLSNVLTF.

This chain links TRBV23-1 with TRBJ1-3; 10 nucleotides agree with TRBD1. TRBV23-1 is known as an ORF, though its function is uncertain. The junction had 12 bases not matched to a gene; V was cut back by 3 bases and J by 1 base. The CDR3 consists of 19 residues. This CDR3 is CASSQRARQGAISGNTIYF. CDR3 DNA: TGCGCCAGCAGTCAGCGAGCCCGACAGGGGGCGATTTCTGGAAACACCATATATTTT.

The CDR3 nucleotides are TGTGCCAGCTCACCGGGACTCACTGTGGGCACAGATACGCAGTATTTT. Encoded protein: CASSPGLTVGTDTQYF. This sequence joins TRBV18 and TRBJ2-3; weak D call: TRBD2 (6 bases). This CDR3 is built from 16 residues. Germline V CDR1 and CDR2: KGHSH, LQKENI. Trimming pared 3 bases from V and 1 base from J, leaving 14 bases between.

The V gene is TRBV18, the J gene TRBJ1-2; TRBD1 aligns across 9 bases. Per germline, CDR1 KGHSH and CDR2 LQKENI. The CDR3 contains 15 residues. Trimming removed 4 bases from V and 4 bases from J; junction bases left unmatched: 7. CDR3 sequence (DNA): TGTGCCAGCTCACACCCCGGGACAGGGCTCTATGGCTACACCTTC. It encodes CASSHPGTGLYGYTF.

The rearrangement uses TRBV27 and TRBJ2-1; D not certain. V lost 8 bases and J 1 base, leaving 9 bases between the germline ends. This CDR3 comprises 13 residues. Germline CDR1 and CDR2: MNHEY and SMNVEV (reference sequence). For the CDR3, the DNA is TGTGCCAGCGGGCTCCCTTCCTACAATGAGCAGTTCTTC. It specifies CASGLPSYNEQFF.

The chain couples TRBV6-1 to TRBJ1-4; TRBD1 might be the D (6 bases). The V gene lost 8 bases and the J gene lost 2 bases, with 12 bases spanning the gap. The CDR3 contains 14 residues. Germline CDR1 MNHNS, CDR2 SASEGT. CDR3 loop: CASGQSMTNEKLFF. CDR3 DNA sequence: TGTGCCAGCGGACAGAGCATGACTAATGAAAAACTGTTTTTT.

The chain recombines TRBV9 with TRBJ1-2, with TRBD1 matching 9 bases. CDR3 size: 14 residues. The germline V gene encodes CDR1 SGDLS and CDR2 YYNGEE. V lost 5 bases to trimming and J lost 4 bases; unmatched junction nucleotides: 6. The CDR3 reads CASSTGTGTYGYTF. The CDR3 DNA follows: TGTGCCAGCAGTACCGGGACAGGGACCTATGGCTACACCTTC. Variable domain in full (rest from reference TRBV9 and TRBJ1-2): DSGVTQTPKHLITATGQRVTLRCSPRSGDLSVYWYQQSLDQGLQFLIQYYNGEERAKGNILERFSAQQFPDLHSELNLSSLELGDSALYFCASSTGTGTYGYTFGSGTRLTVV.